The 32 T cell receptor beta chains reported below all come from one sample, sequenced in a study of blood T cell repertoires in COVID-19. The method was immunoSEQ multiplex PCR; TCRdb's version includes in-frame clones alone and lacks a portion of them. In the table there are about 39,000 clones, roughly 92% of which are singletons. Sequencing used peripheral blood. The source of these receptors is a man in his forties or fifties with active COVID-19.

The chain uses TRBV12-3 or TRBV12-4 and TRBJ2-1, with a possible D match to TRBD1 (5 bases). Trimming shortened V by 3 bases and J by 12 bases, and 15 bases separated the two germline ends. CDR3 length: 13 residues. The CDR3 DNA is TGTGCCAGCAGTTTTTCCAGGGCGCAATGGCAGTTCTTC. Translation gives CASSFSRAQWQFF.

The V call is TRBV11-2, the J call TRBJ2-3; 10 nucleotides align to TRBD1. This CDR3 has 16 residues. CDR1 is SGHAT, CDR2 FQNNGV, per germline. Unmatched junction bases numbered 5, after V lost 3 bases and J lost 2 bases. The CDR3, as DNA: TGTGCCAGCAGCTTTCGGGGGACAGGGGACACAGATACGCAGTATTTT. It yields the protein CASSFRGTGDTDTQYF.

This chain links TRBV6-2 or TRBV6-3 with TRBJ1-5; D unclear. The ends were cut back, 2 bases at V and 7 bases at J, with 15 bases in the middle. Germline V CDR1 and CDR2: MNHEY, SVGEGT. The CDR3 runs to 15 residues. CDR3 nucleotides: TGTGCCAGCAGTTACATACCGAGCAGGCGACAGCCCCAGCATTTT. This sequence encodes CASSYIPSRRQPQHF.

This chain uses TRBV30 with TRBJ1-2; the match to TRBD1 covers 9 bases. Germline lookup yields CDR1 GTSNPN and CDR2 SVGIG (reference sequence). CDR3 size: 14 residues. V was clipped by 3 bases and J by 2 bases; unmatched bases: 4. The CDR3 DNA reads TGTGCCTGGAGGGAACAGGGGGCGAACTATGGCTACACCTTC. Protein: CAWREQGANYGYTF.

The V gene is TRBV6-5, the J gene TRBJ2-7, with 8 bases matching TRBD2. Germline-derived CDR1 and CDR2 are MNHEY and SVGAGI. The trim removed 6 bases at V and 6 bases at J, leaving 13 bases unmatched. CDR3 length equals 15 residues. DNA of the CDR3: TGTGCCAGCAGCCCCGCCGGGAGGGAACCTTCCGAGCAGTACTTC. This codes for CASSPAGREPSEQYF.

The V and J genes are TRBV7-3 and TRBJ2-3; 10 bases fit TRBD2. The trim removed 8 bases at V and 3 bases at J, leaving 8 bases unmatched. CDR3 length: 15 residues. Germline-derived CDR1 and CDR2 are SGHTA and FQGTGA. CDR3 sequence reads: CASAQAGGRTDTQYF. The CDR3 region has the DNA TGTGCCAGCGCCCAAGCGGGGGGGCGAACAGATACGCAGTATTTT.

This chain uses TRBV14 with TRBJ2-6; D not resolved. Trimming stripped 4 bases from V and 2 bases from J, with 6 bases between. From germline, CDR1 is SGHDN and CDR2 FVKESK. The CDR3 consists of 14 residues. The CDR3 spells CASSLNPGANVLTF. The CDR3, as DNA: TGTGCCAGCAGCCTTAATCCTGGGGCCAACGTCCTGACTTTC.

The CDR3 sequence is CASSLGGGATDTQYF. CDR3 nucleotides: TGTGCCAGCAGCTTAGGCGGGGGGGCCACAGATACGCAGTATTTT. The chain employs TRBV7-2 and TRBJ2-3, with 9 positions matching TRBD2. Trimming cost V 1 base and J 2 bases; bases outside gene matches: 1. This CDR3 is 15 amino acids long. Germline values: CDR1 SGHTA, CDR2 FQGNSA.

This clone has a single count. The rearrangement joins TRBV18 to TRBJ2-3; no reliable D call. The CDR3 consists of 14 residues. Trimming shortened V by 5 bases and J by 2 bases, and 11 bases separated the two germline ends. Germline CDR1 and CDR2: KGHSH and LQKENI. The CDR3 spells CASSETRITDTQYF. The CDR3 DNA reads TGTGCCAGCTCAGAGACAAGAATCACAGATACGCAGTATTTT.

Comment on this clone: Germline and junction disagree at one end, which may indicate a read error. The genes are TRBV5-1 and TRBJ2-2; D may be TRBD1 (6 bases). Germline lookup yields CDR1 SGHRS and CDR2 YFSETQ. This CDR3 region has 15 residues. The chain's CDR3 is CASSLGAGMAGELFF. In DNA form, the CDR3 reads TGCGCCAGCAGTTTGGGGGCAGGAATGGCCGGGGAGCTGTTTTTT.

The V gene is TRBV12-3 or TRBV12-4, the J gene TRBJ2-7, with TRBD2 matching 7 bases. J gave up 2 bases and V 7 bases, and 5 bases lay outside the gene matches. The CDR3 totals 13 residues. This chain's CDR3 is CASTWGGTYEQYF. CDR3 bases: TGTGCCAGCACCTGGGGGGGGACCTACGAGCAGTACTTC.

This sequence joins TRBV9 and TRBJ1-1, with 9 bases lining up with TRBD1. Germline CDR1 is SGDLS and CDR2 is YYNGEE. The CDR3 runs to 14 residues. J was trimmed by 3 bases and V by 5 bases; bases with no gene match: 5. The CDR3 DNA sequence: TGTGCCAGCAGTCTGACAGGGGGGGACACTGAAGCTTTCTTT. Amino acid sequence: CASSLTGGDTEAFF.

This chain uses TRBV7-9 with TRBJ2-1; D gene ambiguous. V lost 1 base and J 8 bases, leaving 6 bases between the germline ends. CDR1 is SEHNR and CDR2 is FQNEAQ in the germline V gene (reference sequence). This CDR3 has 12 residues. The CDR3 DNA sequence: TGTGCCAGCAGCTTAGTGGCCGATGAGCAGTTCTTC. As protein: CASSLVADEQFF.

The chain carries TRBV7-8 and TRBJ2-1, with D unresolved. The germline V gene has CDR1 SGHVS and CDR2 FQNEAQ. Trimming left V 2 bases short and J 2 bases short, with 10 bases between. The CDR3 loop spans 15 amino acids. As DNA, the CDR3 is TGTGCCAGCAGCTTATTCAGCGCGACCTACAATGAGCAGTTCTTC. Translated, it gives CASSLFSATYNEQFF.

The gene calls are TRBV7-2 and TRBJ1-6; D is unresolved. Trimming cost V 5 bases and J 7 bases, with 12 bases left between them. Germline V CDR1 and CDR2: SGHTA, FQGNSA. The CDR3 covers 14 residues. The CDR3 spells CASSTRTGNSPLHF. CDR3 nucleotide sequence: TGTGCCAGCAGCACTAGGACGGGCAATTCACCCCTCCACTTT.

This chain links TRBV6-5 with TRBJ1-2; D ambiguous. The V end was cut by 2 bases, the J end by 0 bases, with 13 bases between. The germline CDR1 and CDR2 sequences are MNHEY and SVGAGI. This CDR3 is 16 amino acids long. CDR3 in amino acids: CASSYTFGSANYGYTF. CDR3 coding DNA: TGTGCCAGCAGTTACACGTTCGGCAGCGCTAACTATGGCTACACCTTC.

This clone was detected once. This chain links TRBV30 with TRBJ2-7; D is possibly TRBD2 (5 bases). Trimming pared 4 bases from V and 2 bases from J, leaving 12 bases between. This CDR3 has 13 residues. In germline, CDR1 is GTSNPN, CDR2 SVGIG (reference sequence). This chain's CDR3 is CAWTRLFPYEQYF. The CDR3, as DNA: TGTGCCTGGACTAGACTATTCCCCTACGAGCAGTACTTC.

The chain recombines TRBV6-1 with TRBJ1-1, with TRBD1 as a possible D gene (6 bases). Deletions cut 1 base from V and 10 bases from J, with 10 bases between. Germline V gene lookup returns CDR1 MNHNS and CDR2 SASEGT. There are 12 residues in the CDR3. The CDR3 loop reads CASSEGGLGAFF. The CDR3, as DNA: TGTGCCAGCAGTGAAGGGGGGCTTGGAGCTTTCTTT.

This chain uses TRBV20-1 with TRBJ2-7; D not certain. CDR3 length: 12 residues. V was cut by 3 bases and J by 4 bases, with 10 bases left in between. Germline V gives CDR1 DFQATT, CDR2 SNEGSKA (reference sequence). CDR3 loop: CSASKSTYEQYF. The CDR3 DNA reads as TGCAGTGCTAGTAAGTCAACTTACGAGCAGTACTTC.

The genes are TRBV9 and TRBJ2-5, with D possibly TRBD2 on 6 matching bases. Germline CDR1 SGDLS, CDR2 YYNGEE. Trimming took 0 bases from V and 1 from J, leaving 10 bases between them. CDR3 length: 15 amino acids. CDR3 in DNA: TGTGCCAGCAGCGTAGGATTAGCGGCCCAAGAGACCCAGTACTTC. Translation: CASSVGLAAQETQYF.

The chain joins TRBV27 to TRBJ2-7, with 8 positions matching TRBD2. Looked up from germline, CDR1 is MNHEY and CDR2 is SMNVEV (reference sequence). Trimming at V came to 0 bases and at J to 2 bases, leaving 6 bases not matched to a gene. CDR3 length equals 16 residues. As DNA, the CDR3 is TGTGCCAGCAGTTTATCCGCGGTAGCGGGAACCTACGAGCAGTACTTC. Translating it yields CASSLSAVAGTYEQYF.

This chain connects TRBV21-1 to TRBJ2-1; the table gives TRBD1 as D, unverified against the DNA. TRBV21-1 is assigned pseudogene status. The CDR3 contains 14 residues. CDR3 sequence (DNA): TGTGCCAGCACCGGACAGGGGACCTACAATGAGCAGTTCTTC. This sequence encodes CASTGQGTYNEQFF.

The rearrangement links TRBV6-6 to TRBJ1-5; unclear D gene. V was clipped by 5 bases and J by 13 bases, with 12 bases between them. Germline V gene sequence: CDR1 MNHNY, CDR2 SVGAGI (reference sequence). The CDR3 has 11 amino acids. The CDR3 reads CASSAPRSQHF. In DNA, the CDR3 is TGTGCCAGCAGTGCCCCCCGGTCTCAGCATTTT.

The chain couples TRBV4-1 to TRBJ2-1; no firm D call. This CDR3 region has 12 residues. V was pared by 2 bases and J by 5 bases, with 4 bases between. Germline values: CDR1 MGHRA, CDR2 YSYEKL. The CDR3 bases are TGCGCCAGCAGCCAATTCGACAATGAGCAGTTCTTC. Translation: CASSQFDNEQFF.

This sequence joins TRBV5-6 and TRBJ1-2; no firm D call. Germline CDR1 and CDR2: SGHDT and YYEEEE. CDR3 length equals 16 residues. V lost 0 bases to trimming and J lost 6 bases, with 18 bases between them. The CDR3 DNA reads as TGTGCCAGCAGCTTGGGATTCAGTTCTCCCCTCAATGGCTACACCTTC. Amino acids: CASSLGFSSPLNGYTF.

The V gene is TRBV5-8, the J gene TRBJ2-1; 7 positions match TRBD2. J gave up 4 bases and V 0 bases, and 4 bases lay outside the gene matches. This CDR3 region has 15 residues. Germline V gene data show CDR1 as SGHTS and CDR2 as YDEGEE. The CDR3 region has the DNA TGTGCCAGCAGCTTGGGGGGACTACCTTACAATGAGCAGTTCTTC. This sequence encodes CASSLGGLPYNEQFF.

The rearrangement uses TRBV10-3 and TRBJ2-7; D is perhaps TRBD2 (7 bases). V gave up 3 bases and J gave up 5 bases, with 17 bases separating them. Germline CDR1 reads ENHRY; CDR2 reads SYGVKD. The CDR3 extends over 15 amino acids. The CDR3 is CAISEWGGAVDEQYF. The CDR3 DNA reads TGTGCCATCAGTGAATGGGGGGGGGCTGTCGACGAGCAGTACTTC.

CDR3 bases: TGTGCCAGCTCAAATCTCGGACAGGTCCAAGAGACCCAGTACTTC. This sequence encodes CASSNLGQVQETQYF. The chain couples TRBV18 to TRBJ2-5, with 7 bases aligning to TRBD1. With 5 bases clipped from V and 1 base from J, the junction kept 7 bases outside the gene matches. Per germline, CDR1 KGHSH and CDR2 LQKENI. The CDR3 length is 15 residues.

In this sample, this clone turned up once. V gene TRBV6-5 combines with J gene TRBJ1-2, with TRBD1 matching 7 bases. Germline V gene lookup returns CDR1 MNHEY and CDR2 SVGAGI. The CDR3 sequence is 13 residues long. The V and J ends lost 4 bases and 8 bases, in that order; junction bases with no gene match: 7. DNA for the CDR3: TGTGCCAGCAGTTTGGGACAGCTGTACGGCTACACCTTC. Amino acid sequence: CASSLGQLYGYTF.

CDR3 protein: CAWSEDPASDTQYF. Written as DNA, the CDR3 is TGTGCCTGGAGTGAAGATCCAGCGTCAGATACGCAGTATTTT. This chain links TRBV30 with TRBJ2-3; D call uncertain. This CDR3 is 14 amino acids long. Between the trimmed V and J ends, which lost 1 base and 4 bases, there was a span of 12 bases. Germline CDR1 reads GTSNPN; CDR2 reads SVGIG (reference sequence).

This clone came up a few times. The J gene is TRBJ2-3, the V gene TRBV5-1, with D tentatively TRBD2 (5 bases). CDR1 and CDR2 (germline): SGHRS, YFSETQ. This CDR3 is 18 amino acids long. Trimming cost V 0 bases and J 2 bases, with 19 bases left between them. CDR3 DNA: TGCGCCAGCAGCTTGGCGGCGAGGCTCACGGGATCCACAGATACGCAGTATTTT. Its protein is CASSLAARLTGSTDTQYF. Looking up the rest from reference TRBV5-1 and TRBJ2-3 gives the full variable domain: KAGVTQTPRYLIKTRGQQVTLSCSPISGHRSVSWYQQTPGQGLQFLFEYFSETQRNKGNFPGRFSGRQFSNSRSEMNVSTLELGDSALYLCASSLAARLTGSTDTQYFGPGTRLTVL.

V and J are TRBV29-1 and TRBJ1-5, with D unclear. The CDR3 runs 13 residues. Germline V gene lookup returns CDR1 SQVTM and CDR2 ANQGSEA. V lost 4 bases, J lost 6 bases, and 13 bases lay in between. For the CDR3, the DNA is TGCAGCGTTGGTGCTTTATCAGGTCAGCCCCAGCATTTT. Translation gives CSVGALSGQPQHF.